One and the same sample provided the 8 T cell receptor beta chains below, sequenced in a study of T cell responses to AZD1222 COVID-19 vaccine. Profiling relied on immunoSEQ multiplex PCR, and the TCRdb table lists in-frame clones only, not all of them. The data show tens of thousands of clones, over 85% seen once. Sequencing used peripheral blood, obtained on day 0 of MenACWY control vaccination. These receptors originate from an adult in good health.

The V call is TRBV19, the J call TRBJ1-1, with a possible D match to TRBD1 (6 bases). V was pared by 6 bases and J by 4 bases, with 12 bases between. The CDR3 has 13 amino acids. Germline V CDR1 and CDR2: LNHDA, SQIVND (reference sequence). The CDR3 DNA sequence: TGTGCCAGTAGCAGAGGGGGTTTCACTGAAGCTTTCTTT. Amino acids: CASSRGGFTEAFF.

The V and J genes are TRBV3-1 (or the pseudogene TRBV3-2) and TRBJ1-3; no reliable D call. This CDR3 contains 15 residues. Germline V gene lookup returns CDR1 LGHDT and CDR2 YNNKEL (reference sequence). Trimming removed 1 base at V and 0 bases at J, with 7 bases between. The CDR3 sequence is CASSQGPLSGNTIYF. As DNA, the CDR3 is TGTGCCAGCAGCCAAGGTCCTCTCTCTGGAAACACCATATATTTT.

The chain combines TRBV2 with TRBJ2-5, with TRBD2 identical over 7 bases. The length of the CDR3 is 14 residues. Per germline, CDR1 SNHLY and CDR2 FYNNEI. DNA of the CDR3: TGTGCGAGCGGAGAGGGAGGGAACCAAGAGACCCAGTACTTC. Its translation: CASGEGGNQETQYF.

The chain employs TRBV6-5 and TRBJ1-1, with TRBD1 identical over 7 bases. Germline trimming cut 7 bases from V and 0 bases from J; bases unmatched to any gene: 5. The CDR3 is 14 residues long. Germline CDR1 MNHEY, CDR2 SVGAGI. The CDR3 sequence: CASTSGGMNTEAFF. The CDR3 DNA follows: TGTGCCAGCACCTCAGGGGGGATGAACACTGAAGCTTTCTTT.

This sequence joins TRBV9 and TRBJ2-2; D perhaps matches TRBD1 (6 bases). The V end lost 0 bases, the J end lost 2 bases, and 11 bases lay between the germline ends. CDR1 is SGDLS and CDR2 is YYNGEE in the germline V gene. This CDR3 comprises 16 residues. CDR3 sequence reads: CASSVGPGTNTGELFF. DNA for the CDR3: TGTGCCAGCAGCGTAGGTCCTGGGACAAACACCGGGGAGCTGTTTTTT.

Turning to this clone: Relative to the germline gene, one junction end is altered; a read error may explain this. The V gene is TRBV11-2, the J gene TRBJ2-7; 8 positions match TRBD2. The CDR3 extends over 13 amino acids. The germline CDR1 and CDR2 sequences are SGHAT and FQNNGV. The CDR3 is CASSLEGVVGLAF. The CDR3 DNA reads TGTGCCAGCAGCTTAGAAGGTGTAGTTGGACTAGCTTTC.

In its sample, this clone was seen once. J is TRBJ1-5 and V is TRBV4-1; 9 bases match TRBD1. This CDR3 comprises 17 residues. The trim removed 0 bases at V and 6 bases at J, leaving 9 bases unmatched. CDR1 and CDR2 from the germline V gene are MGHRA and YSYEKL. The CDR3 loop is CASSQEIYRGLSQPQHF. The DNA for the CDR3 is TGCGCCAGCAGCCAAGAAATATACAGGGGGCTTAGTCAGCCCCAGCATTTT.

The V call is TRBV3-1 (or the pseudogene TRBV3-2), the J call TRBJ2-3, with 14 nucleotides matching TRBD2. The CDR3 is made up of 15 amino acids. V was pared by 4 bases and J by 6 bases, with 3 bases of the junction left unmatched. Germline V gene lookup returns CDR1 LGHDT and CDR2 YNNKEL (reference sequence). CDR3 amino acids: CASSRLAGGRDTQYF. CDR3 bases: TGTGCCAGCAGCCGACTAGCGGGGGGGCGGGATACGCAGTATTTT.